Listed here is a single TCR beta chain. The target antigen is unknown. This entry is derived from a study of cytotoxic CD8 clonotypes in ibrutinib-treated CLL. Using immunoSEQ multiplex PCR, the repertoire was profiled, and TCRdb retains in-frame clones only, with some absent. The sample lists about 40,000 clones, just over 70% occurring once. The CDR3 spans 11 residues. Germline CDR1 MRHNA, CDR2 SNTAGT. Study results and limitations: Clonality showed a rise at ibrutinib response that reversed toward baseline at progression.

The specimen comprised PBMCs, sampled at disease progression, from a patient treated with ibrutinib. The receptor was isolated from a human donor with chronic lymphocytic leukemia. This chain connects TRBV6-4 to TRBJ2-5; D gene unclear. The J call may be incorrect, as the DNA end agrees better with TRBJ2-7. The CDR3 is CASSPRYEQYF. The CDR3 region has the DNA TGTGCCAGCAGTCCTAGATACGAGCAGTACTTC.